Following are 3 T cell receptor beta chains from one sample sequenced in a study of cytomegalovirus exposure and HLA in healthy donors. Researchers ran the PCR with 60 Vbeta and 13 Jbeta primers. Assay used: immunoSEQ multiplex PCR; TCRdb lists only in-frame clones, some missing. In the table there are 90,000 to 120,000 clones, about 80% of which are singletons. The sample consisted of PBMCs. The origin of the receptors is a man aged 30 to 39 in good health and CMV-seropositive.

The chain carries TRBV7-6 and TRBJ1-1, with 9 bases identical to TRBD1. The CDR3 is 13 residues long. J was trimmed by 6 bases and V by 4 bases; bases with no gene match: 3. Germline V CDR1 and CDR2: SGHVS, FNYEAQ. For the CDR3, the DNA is TGTGCCAGCAGCTCGTGGACAGGGGCTGAAGCTTTCTTT. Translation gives CASSSWTGAEAFF.

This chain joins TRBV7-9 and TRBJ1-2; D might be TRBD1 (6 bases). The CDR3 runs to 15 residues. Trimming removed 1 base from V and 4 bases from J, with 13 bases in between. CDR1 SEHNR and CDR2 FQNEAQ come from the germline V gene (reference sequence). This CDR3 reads CASSLGSGDPYGYTF. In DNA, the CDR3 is TGTGCCAGCAGCTTAGGTTCAGGGGACCCCTATGGCTACACCTTC.

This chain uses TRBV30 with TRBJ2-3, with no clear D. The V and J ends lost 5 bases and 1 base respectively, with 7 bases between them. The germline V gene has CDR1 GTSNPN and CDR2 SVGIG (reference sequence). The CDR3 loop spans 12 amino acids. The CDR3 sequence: CAWQTGTDTQYF. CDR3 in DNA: TGTGCCTGGCAGACTGGCACAGATACGCAGTATTTT.